These 20 T cell receptor beta chains share one sample of origin, sequenced in a study of blood T cell repertoires in COVID-19. Repertoires were generated with immunoSEQ multiplex PCR, while TCRdb's copy carries only in-frame clones and drops some. In the table there are under 300,000 clones, roughly 89% of which are singletons. The sequenced sample was peripheral blood. The origin of the receptors is a woman aged 30 to 39 with active or convalescent COVID-19.

The J gene is TRBJ2-7, the V gene TRBV5-1; 8 nucleotides align to TRBD2. The J segment lost 7 bases and the V segment lost 3 bases, leaving 12 bases of the junction unmatched. The CDR3 spans 15 residues. Germline V gene lookup returns CDR1 SGHRS and CDR2 YFSETQ. The CDR3 spells CASSSGLERYVEQYF. DNA of the CDR3: TGCGCCAGCAGCTCGGGACTAGAACGCTACGTAGAGCAGTACTTC.

This chain connects TRBV2 to TRBJ2-1, with 10 bases lining up with TRBD2. Trimming at V came to 7 bases and at J to 7 bases, leaving 7 bases not matched to a gene. Germline CDR1 and CDR2: SNHLY and FYNNEI. This CDR3 is 14 amino acids long. DNA for the CDR3: TGTGCCAGCAAGTACACTAGCGGGGCTAATGAGCAGTTCTTC. This codes for CASKYTSGANEQFF.

The J gene is TRBJ1-3, the V gene TRBV6-1; D is perhaps TRBD1 (5 bases). The V gene's germline CDR1 is MNHNS and CDR2 SASEGT. Between the trimmed V and J ends, which lost 2 bases and 5 bases, there was a span of 13 bases. The CDR3 covers 15 residues. CDR3 DNA: TGTGCCAGCAGTGAAACGACAGCATTTAGAAACACCATATATTTT. It translates to CASSETTAFRNTIYF.

As regards this clone: Additional DNA sequences in this sample encode the identical CDR3. The chain combines TRBV12-3 or TRBV12-4 with TRBJ1-5; 9 bases agree with TRBD1. The CDR3 runs 13 residues. Trimming at V came to 6 bases and at J to 5 bases, leaving 2 bases not matched to a gene. This chain's CDR3 is CASRGQGYQPQHF. In nucleotides, the CDR3 is TGTGCCAGCAGAGGACAGGGGTATCAGCCCCAGCATTTT.

This rearrangement joins TRBV3-1 (or the pseudogene TRBV3-2) to TRBJ2-7; tentative D call: TRBD2 (6 bases). Germline CDR1 and CDR2: LGHDT and YNNKEL (reference sequence). The CDR3 has 13 residues. Trimming took off 1 base at V and 6 bases at J, with 10 bases between the two ends. DNA of the CDR3: TGTGCCAGCAGCCAAGGTTTCGGGGGCGAGCAGTACTTC. Its protein is CASSQGFGGEQYF.

This clone was picked up one time. The rearrangement uses TRBV9 and TRBJ2-3, with 10 nucleotides matching TRBD2. V trimming: 6 bases; J trimming: 2 bases; junction bases outside the gene matches: 6. The CDR3 contains 15 residues. Germline lookup yields CDR1 SGDLS and CDR2 YYNGEE. CDR3 region: CASTKTSGLTDTQYF. For the CDR3, the DNA is TGTGCCAGCACCAAGACTAGCGGGCTCACAGATACGCAGTATTTT. Complete variable domain (other parts from reference TRBV9 and TRBJ2-3): DSGVTQTPKHLITATGQRVTLRCSPRSGDLSVYWYQQSLDQGLQFLIQYYNGEERAKGNILERFSAQQFPDLHSELNLSSLELGDSALYFCASTKTSGLTDTQYFGPGTRLTVL.

This chain links TRBV9 with TRBJ2-7; no clear D gene. Trimming shortened V by 2 bases and J by 3 bases, and 18 bases separated the two germline ends. The CDR3 spans 16 residues. Germline CDR1 SGDLS, CDR2 YYNGEE. Written as DNA, the CDR3 is TGTGCCAGCAGCGTGAGAACAGTTTCCCATATCTACGAGCAGTACTTC. This gives the protein CASSVRTVSHIYEQYF.

The CDR3 coding sequence is TGTGCCATCAGGGGGGCTAGCGGGGGGGCCCCCACAGATACGCAGTATTTT. Translation: CAIRGASGGAPTDTQYF. This sequence joins TRBV10-3 and TRBJ2-3, with TRBD2 matching over 12 bases. Germline V gene data show CDR1 as ENHRY and CDR2 as SYGVKD. The J segment lost 2 bases and the V segment lost 6 bases, leaving 9 bases of the junction unmatched. The CDR3 has 17 residues.

Points on this clone: Other nucleotide sequences from this sample produce the same CDR3. This chain links TRBV15 with TRBJ2-3; 12 bases are a match to TRBD2. Losses at the gene ends were 3 bases for V and 5 bases for J; bases not matched to a gene: 9. Germline V gene lookup returns CDR1 LNHNV and CDR2 YYDKDF (reference sequence). CDR3 length equals 17 residues. CDR3 sequence reads: CATSRSPSGGGKDTQYF. CDR3 coding DNA: TGTGCCACCAGCAGGAGCCCTAGCGGGGGGGGAAAAGATACGCAGTATTTT.

The chain joins TRBV19 to TRBJ2-1; 9 bases align to TRBD1. Trimming cost V 9 bases and J 7 bases; bases outside gene matches: 13. Germline V gene data show CDR1 as LNHDA and CDR2 as SQIVND (reference sequence). There are 15 residues in the CDR3. The CDR3 loop is CASQLPGQGLNEQFF. CDR3 nucleotide sequence: TGTGCCAGCCAGCTCCCGGGACAGGGTTTGAATGAGCAGTTCTTC.

This clone showed up just once. This rearrangement joins TRBV6-1 to TRBJ1-5; D may be TRBD1 (6 bases). In germline, CDR1 is MNHNS, CDR2 SASEGT. This CDR3 region has 15 residues. V dropped 2 bases and J dropped 4 bases, with 12 bases sitting between them. The CDR3 loop reads CASSEQTGFNQPQHF. CDR3 DNA sequence: TGTGCCAGCAGTGAACAGACAGGTTTTAATCAGCCCCAGCATTTT.

The chain uses TRBV18 and TRBJ1-3; TRBD1 matches 8 bases. Germline V gene lookup returns CDR1 KGHSH and CDR2 LQKENI. J gave up 0 bases and V 2 bases, and 15 bases lay outside the gene matches. The CDR3 runs to 20 residues. The CDR3: CASSPNKELGQASSGNTIYF. The CDR3 DNA follows: TGTGCCAGCTCACCAAATAAAGAACTGGGACAGGCGAGCTCTGGAAACACCATATATTTT.

The chain uses TRBV4-1 and TRBJ2-7, with 9 bases lining up with TRBD1. J lost 4 bases, V lost 0 bases, and 7 bases had no gene match. The germline gives CDR1 MGHRA, CDR2 YSYEKL. This CDR3 has 16 residues. The CDR3 sequence is CASSQDSGTGKYEQYF. The CDR3 DNA reads as TGCGCCAGCAGCCAAGATTCGGGGACAGGGAAGTACGAGCAGTACTTC.

The chain links TRBV5-5 to TRBJ2-5; 11 positions match TRBD2. CDR1 and CDR2 (germline): SGHKS, YYEKEE (reference sequence). V was pared by 0 bases and J by 1 base, with 5 bases of the junction left unmatched. This CDR3 comprises 17 residues. The chain's CDR3 is CASSLASGGFSQETQYF. CDR3 DNA sequence: TGTGCCAGCAGCTTGGCTAGCGGGGGGTTCTCCCAAGAGACCCAGTACTTC.

This clone was recorded only once. The CDR3 region is CASSQEATSGGPNRGTDTQYF. The CDR3 bases are TGTGCCAGCAGCCAAGAGGCGACTAGCGGGGGGCCGAACCGAGGCACAGATACGCAGTATTTT. The gene calls are TRBV3-1 (or the pseudogene TRBV3-2) and TRBJ2-3; TRBD2 matches 13 bases. The length of the CDR3 is 21 residues. J gave up 1 base and V 0 bases, and 13 bases lay outside the gene matches. Per the germline V gene, CDR1 is LGHDT and CDR2 is YNNKEL (reference sequence).

This chain links TRBV6-1 with TRBJ1-6; 7 bases are shared with TRBD1. V dropped 1 base and J dropped 1; count of bases not matched to a gene: 4. Germline assignment: CDR1 MNHNS and CDR2 SASEGT. The CDR3 consists of 17 residues. This chain's CDR3 is CASSEGDRRSYNSPLHF. The CDR3, as DNA: TGTGCCAGCAGTGAAGGGGACAGACGGTCCTATAATTCACCCCTCCACTTT.

The gene calls are TRBV6-6 and TRBJ2-5; possible D gene TRBD2, 6 bases. V lost 9 bases and J lost 2, with 13 bases in between. Germline V gives CDR1 MNHNY, CDR2 SVGAGI (reference sequence). This CDR3 is 13 amino acids long. The CDR3 region has the DNA TGTGCCAGTTTTTACCGGGGGCAAGAGACCCAGTACTTC. It codes for CASFYRGQETQYF.

The chain couples TRBV5-6 to TRBJ1-1; 11 bases fit TRBD1. CDR3 length: 14 amino acids. V lost 5 bases and J lost 4; bases outside the gene matches: 4. From germline, CDR1 is SGHDT and CDR2 YYEEEE. The CDR3, as DNA: TGTGCCAGCAGTCCCGGGACAGGGGGCACTGAAGCTTTCTTT. Protein product: CASSPGTGGTEAFF.

The chain couples TRBV28 to TRBJ1-1; TRBD1 might be the D (5 bases). Trimming left V 6 bases short and J 1 base short, with 21 bases between. This CDR3 has 17 residues. Germline CDR1 MDHEN, CDR2 SYDVKM. CDR3 bases: TGTGCCAGCAGCTCCGATGTAGGGCGGGGACCGAACACTGAAGCTTTCTTT. Amino acid sequence: CASSSDVGRGPNTEAFF.

This chain uses TRBV19 with TRBJ2-3; D possibly corresponds to TRBD2 (5 bases). The germline V and J ends were trimmed by 1 base and 8 bases, with 16 bases remaining between them. The CDR3 runs 15 residues. The germline V gene has CDR1 LNHDA and CDR2 SQIVND (reference sequence). This CDR3 reads CASSIGLGGGGTQYF. The CDR3 nucleotides are TGTGCCAGTAGTATAGGGCTAGGAGGTGGTGGTACGCAGTATTTT. Drawing the rest from reference TRBV19 and TRBJ2-3, the complete variable domain is DGGITQSPKYLFRKEGQNVTLSCEQNLNHDAMYWYRQDPGQGLRLIYYSQIVNDFQKGDIAEGYSVSREKKESFPLTVTSAQKNPTAFYLCASSIGLGGGGTQYFGPGTRLTVL.